The present entry profiles one TCR beta chain with its context. This sample is part of a study of preoperative IRX-2 immunotherapy in early breast cancer. The method was immunoSEQ multiplex PCR; TCRdb's version includes in-frame clones alone and lacks a portion of them. The repertoire holds under 35,000 clones, with 70% to 85% as singletons. Stated treatment: preoperative locoregional IRX-2 cytokine immunotherapy. Samples came from a phase Ib trial of preoperative locoregional IRX-2 cytokine immunotherapy. The CDR3 runs 17 residues. V was pared by 10 bases and J by 0 bases, with 22 bases between. Germline V gives CDR1 MDHEN, CDR2 SYDVKM.

This specimen was collected from a patient treated with IRX-2 immunotherapy. V gene TRBV28 combines with J gene TRBJ2-1; D possibly corresponds to TRBD1 (5 bases). The receptor was derived from a human donor with breast cancer. Here the CDR3 reads CATLGGRAGHSYNEQFF. In DNA form, the CDR3 reads TGTGCCACTCTAGGTGGTAGGGCAGGGCACTCCTACAATGAGCAGTTCTTC.